This T cell receptor (beta chain) comes out of a study of cytomegalovirus exposure and HLA in healthy donors. A single count supports this clone. Researchers ran the PCR with 60 Vbeta and 13 Jbeta primers. In the original workflow: About 11 million of 80 million to 85 million unique TCR beta chains were shared, per a later count. The method was immunoSEQ multiplex PCR; TCRdb's version includes in-frame clones alone and lacks a portion of them. The DNA gave D and trimming, while V, J and clone size come from that table. This table holds over 150,000 clones, about two thirds found once. What was sequenced was PBMCs. The receptor's source is a woman aged 25 to 39 in good health and CMV-seronegative.

The CDR3 loop is CASSNHRDSSYEQYF. DNA for the CDR3: TGTGCCAGCAGCAACCACCGGGACAGTTCCTACGAGCAGTACTTC. V is TRBV7-8 and J is TRBJ2-5, with 7 bases fitting TRBD1. The better agreement between TRBJ2-7 and the DNA end casts doubt on the J call. Germline CDR1 is SGHVS and CDR2 is FQNEAQ. The CDR3 is 15 amino acids.